This passage covers 18 T cell receptor beta chains from one sample sequenced in a study of blood T cell repertoires in COVID-19. Sequencing was performed with immunoSEQ multiplex PCR; in TCRdb, only in-frame clones are kept and a portion is missing. In the table there are over 110,000 clones, 84% of which are singletons. The sample was PBMCs or T cells enriched from blood (not recorded which). Receptor source: a man aged 45-65 years in a cohort exposed to, infected with or recovered from COVID-19 (not recorded which).

The chain carries TRBV10-2 and TRBJ2-5, with D hard to call. Deletions cut 7 bases from V and 7 bases from J, with 10 bases between. This CDR3 is built from 11 residues. CDR1 is WSHSY, CDR2 SAAADI, per germline. CDR3 residues: CASTGLGTQYF. The CDR3 nucleotides are TGCGCCAGCACTGGGCTCGGGACCCAGTACTTC.

The CDR3 sequence is CASSEGSQVIYQPQHF. CDR3 in DNA: TGTGCCAGCAGTGAGGGGAGTCAAGTGATTTATCAGCCCCAGCATTTT. The chain has TRBV2 and TRBJ1-5, with unresolved D. The V end lost 3 bases, the J end lost 5 bases, and 17 bases lay between the germline ends. The CDR3 has 16 residues. The germline V gene encodes CDR1 SNHLY and CDR2 FYNNEI.

This sequence joins TRBV4-1 and TRBJ2-6; TRBD1 might be the D (6 bases). The CDR3 runs to 17 residues. Germline V lookup: CDR1 MGHRA, CDR2 YSYEKL. With 6 bases removed from V and 1 base from J, the gap between germline ends came to 16 bases. DNA for the CDR3: TGCGCCAGCAGGGGACAAGGGGGATCGTCTGGGGCCAACGTCCTGACTTTC. Its translation: CASRGQGGSSGANVLTF.

This rearrangement joins TRBV5-4 to TRBJ1-4, with a tentative D call TRBD1 (6 bases). Per germline, CDR1 SGHNT and CDR2 YYREEE (reference sequence). Trimming pared 0 bases from V and 8 bases from J, leaving 14 bases between. The CDR3 contains 15 residues. The CDR3 DNA sequence: TGTGCCAGCAGCTTGGGGGGGCAGGGAAAAGAAAAACTGTTTTTT. Translated, it gives CASSLGGQGKEKLFF.

This chain links TRBV5-1 with TRBJ2-7; D perhaps matches TRBD1 (6 bases). CDR3 size: 16 residues. Trimming shortened V by 0 bases and J by 2 bases, and 15 bases separated the two germline ends. The germline gives CDR1 SGHRS, CDR2 YFSETQ. DNA of the CDR3: TGCGCCAGCAGCTTGGCCGGGGACATTCTGACCTACGAGCAGTACTTC. This codes for CASSLAGDILTYEQYF.

The rearrangement joins TRBV19 to TRBJ1-2; 8 bases line up with TRBD1. Trimming cost V 4 bases and J 2 bases; bases outside gene matches: 3. The CDR3 consists of 14 residues. CDR1 is LNHDA and CDR2 is SQIVND in the germline V gene (reference sequence). CDR3 protein: CASSTRQGNYGYTF. DNA of the CDR3: TGTGCCAGTAGTACGCGACAGGGGAACTATGGCTACACCTTC.

This chain links TRBV7-2 with TRBJ1-2; TRBD1 is a possible D gene (6 bases). Germline V gene sequence: CDR1 SGHTA, CDR2 FQGNSA. Between the trimmed V and J ends, which lost 5 bases and 4 bases, there was a span of 14 bases. This CDR3 has 14 residues. In DNA form, the CDR3 reads TGTGCCAGCAGCCCCGCGGACAGTAGCTATGGCTACACCTTC. It is translated as CASSPADSSYGYTF.

The rearrangement uses TRBV7-2 and TRBJ2-7; D uncertain. Trimming stripped 5 bases from V and 7 bases from J, with 15 bases between. This CDR3 region has 13 residues. CDR1 and CDR2 from the germline V gene are SGHTA and FQGNSA. The CDR3 here is CASSPHEAGEQYF. Here the CDR3 DNA reads TGTGCCAGCAGCCCCCATGAGGCCGGTGAGCAGTACTTC.

The J gene is TRBJ2-7, the V gene TRBV15; 11 nucleotides agree with TRBD2. The junction had 16 bases not matched to a gene; V was cut back by 10 bases and J by 5 bases. This CDR3 contains 16 residues. Germline V lookup: CDR1 LNHNV, CDR2 YYDKDF (reference sequence). In DNA form, the CDR3 reads TGTGCCATCCATAGCGGGGGGGCTTCTGCCCCTCACGAGCAGTACTTC. This encodes CAIHSGGASAPHEQYF. Looking up the rest from reference TRBV15 and TRBJ2-7 gives the full variable domain: DAMVIQNPRYQVTQFGKPVTLSCSQTLNHNVMYWYQQKSSQAPKLLFHYYDKDFNNEADTPDNFQSRRPNTSFCFLDIRSPGLGDTAMYLCAIHSGGASAPHEQYFGPGTRLTVT.

This chain joins TRBV5-1 and TRBJ2-3; unclear D gene. Trimming cost V 2 bases and J 2 bases, with 6 bases left between them. Per germline, CDR1 SGHRS and CDR2 YFSETQ. This CDR3 region has 13 residues. The CDR3 sequence is CASSFLFTDTQYF. The CDR3 coding sequence is TGCGCCAGCAGCTTTTTATTCACAGATACGCAGTATTTT.

The V call is TRBV11-2, the J call TRBJ2-2, with TRBD2 as a possible D gene (6 bases). Germline V gene data show CDR1 as SGHAT and CDR2 as FQNNGV. The V end was cut by 1 base, the J end by 9 bases, with 15 bases between. This CDR3 has 15 residues. The CDR3 coding sequence is TGTGCCAGCAGCTTAGGCGGGACGGTTTTGCGGGAGCTGTTTTTT. This gives the protein CASSLGGTVLRELFF.

The chain couples TRBV15 to TRBJ2-1; D unresolved. CDR1 and CDR2 (germline): LNHNV, YYDKDF (reference sequence). V lost 5 bases and J 5 bases, leaving 10 bases between the germline ends. This CDR3 has 13 residues. DNA for the CDR3: TGTGCCACCAGCTCCAGCGATAACAATGAGCAGTTCTTC. The encoded protein is CATSSSDNNEQFF. Drawing the rest from reference TRBV15 and TRBJ2-1, the complete variable domain is DAMVIQNPRYQVTQFGKPVTLSCSQTLNHNVMYWYQQKSSQAPKLLFHYYDKDFNNEADTPDNFQSRRPNTSFCFLDIRSPGLGDTAMYLCATSSSDNNEQFFGPGTRLTVL.

The genes are TRBV19 and TRBJ2-3; TRBD2 matches at 9 bases. V was clipped by 5 bases and J by 5 bases; unmatched bases: 14. CDR1 is LNHDA, CDR2 SQIVND, per germline (reference sequence). The CDR3 consists of 17 residues. DNA of the CDR3: TGTGCCAGTAGTCCTTCTGGCGGCGGGGGGGCCGGAGATACGCAGTATTTT. Translating gives CASSPSGGGGAGDTQYF.

The CDR3, as DNA: TGTGCCTGGAGCCCACCCGGGGGTATTAGGGGCGGCACTGAAGCTTTCTTT. Amino acid sequence: CAWSPPGGIRGGTEAFF. The chain employs TRBV30 and TRBJ1-1; a weak D match, TRBD1 (5 bases). The CDR3 spans 17 residues. CDR1 is GTSNPN and CDR2 is SVGIG in the germline V gene (reference sequence). Trimming took 3 bases from V and 4 from J, leaving 24 bases between them.

This clone was seen once. The rearrangement links TRBV27 to TRBJ1-2; TRBD1 agrees at 9 bases. This CDR3 contains 16 residues. Germline CDR1 is MNHEY and CDR2 is SMNVEV (reference sequence). The V and J ends lost 5 bases and 5 bases, in that order; junction bases with no gene match: 12. The DNA for the CDR3 is TGTGCCAGCAGTCCTACAGGGGGCGCAAAGAGTTATGGCTACACCTTC. Protein sequence: CASSPTGGAKSYGYTF.

This chain uses TRBV3-1 (or the pseudogene TRBV3-2) with TRBJ2-7, with 10 nucleotides matching TRBD2. This CDR3 comprises 16 residues. V was clipped by 5 bases and J by 0 bases; unmatched bases: 7. The germline gives CDR1 LGHDT, CDR2 YNNKEL (reference sequence). The DNA of the CDR3 is TGTGCCAGCAGCGGGGGATCTAGCGGGAGCTCCTACGAGCAGTACTTC. Translated: CASSGGSSGSSYEQYF.

V gene TRBV2 combines with J gene TRBJ2-3, with TRBD1 identical over 9 bases. V was clipped by 6 bases and J by 5 bases; unmatched bases: 15. Germline CDR1 SNHLY, CDR2 FYNNEI. The CDR3 length is 17 residues. CDR3 nucleotides: TGTGCCAGCAGAGGAAGGGTGGGGACAGGGTCCAAAGATACGCAGTATTTT. Its translation: CASRGRVGTGSKDTQYF.

This sequence joins TRBV6-4 and TRBJ2-2, with 14 bases fitting TRBD2. With 6 bases clipped from V and 0 bases from J, the junction kept 3 bases outside the gene matches. This CDR3 has 17 amino acids. The germline V gene has CDR1 MRHNA and CDR2 SNTAGT. The CDR3 nucleotides are TGTGCCAGCAGCCGGACTAGCGGGGGGCCGAACACCGGGGAGCTGTTTTTT. This codes for CASSRTSGGPNTGELFF.